This T cell receptor beta chain was obtained from a study of T-cell memory formation after mild COVID-19. V was pared by 4 bases and J by 12 bases, with 6 bases of the junction left unmatched. This CDR3 is built from 14 residues. The V gene's germline CDR1 is KGHDR and CDR2 SFDVKD. Each CDR3 protein is one row after TCRdb ran MiXCR on the 5' RACE reads. The profile shows about 400,000 distinct CDR3 sequences, about a quarter of them singletons. The source of this sequence is an adult woman who had mild COVID-19 (a few samples of this study predate the infection). Cell type and time point are not known. Sequencing input: PBMCs or a T cell subset sorted from them (not recorded which). The chain uses TRBV24-1 and TRBJ2-1; the match to TRBD2 covers 12 bases. This chain's CDR3 is CATSDPQLAGGQFF. DNA for the CDR3: TGTGCCACCAGTGACCCCCAACTAGCGGGAGGGCAGTTCTTC.